Included here is one T cell receptor beta chain sequence, with context. This clone was detected once. Its antigen is still unknown. One base away there is no much larger clone; base qualities are not given. Using the deep immunoSEQ assay, TCR CDR3 regions were amplified from genomic DNA by multiplex PCR. Extracted genomic DNA from each cell subset was distributed evenly across all wells of several immunoSEQ 96-well plates, and each plate was treated as a replicate. For sorted subsets, each replicate PCR was loaded with about 0.2 ug genomic DNA, equivalent to roughly 30,000 T cell genomes. The purified libraries were quantified using a Qubit 3.0 fluorometer, sized with a Bioanalyzer 2100, and then quantified again using the KAPA Library Quantification kit. Each immunoSEQ 96-well plate was sequenced on its own single-read 150-cycle Illumina NextSeq 550 flow cell. From the authors' description of their analysis: Because the immunoSEQ output included only junctional sequences and no quality scores, the filtering could not be the same as the filtering used for full-length reads. To assign V/J genes and CDR3, sequences were annotated using PyIR, a Python wrapper for IgBLAST v1.9, with IMGT germline references. Reads with weak V/J assignments (E-value above 1e-6), missing CDR3, stop codons, out-of-frame junctions, or ambiguous translated residues were removed. V3J clonotypes were defined as sequences sharing an identical inferred V gene, J gene, and CDR3 amino acid sequence. Percentage overlap between repertoires was calculated by dividing the number of shared unique clonotypes by the size of the smaller repertoire. Repertoire richness was assessed with RTK rarefaction, the Chao1 estimator, and Recon v2.1 estimates of unobserved clonotypes. OLGA was used to compute generation probabilities for all TCRbeta clonotypes that the gDNA method yielded from four donors. TCRdb obtained this table from immuneACCESS and retained in-frame rearrangements with V and J assigned. These tables miss some clones; where compared with another copy, unresolved V genes account for less than half of the shortfall, and the remainder is unexplained. The V and J calls and clone size are taken from that table; D and trimming were inferred from the DNA. The sample table holds about 1.5 million clones, of which under 99% were seen once. The ten most abundant clones make up approximately 0.44% of the sample.

The germline V gene encodes CDR1 SGHAT and CDR2 FQNNGV. The CDR3 covers 12 residues, taking in both the cysteine and the phenylalanine. Only CDR3 DNA is held: 36 bases, read in frame from base 1. The V and J ends are trimmed by 1 base and 8 bases, leaving 6 bases between them. The sample is drawn from a study of shared clonotypes between healthy human individuals (dated by TCRdb to the early 2020s). Regarding the study in general: Three men and two women, aged 18 to 49 years, made up the cohort. For each donor, three plates each were used for CD4 naive and CD4 memory, two plates were used for CD8 naive, and one plate was used for CD8 memory. The study deeply sequenced blood TCR repertoires of roughly five healthy adults to estimate repertoire size and the extent of clonotype sharing between individuals. Different laboratories and diverse techniques were used to prepare libraries and sequence TCR repertoires, to increase sequencing depth and limit assay-specific biases. Per donor, leukapheresis produced somewhere between about 0.94 and 9.5 billion PBMCs. The research as a whole found: Clonotypes shared by all four sorted-subset donors showed higher generation probabilities than non-shared clonotypes. The small number of donors limited the genetic and exposure-history diversity represented. Pairwise subsampling indicated that sequencing depth was expected to affect the degree of clonotype sharing among donors. Incomplete sequencing was indicated by rarefaction of sorted-subset datasets, despite the large sequencing depth. Naive subsets generally had larger estimated clonotype richness than memory subsets did. Sampling was restricted to blood, and TCR repertoires in tissue are likely to differ from TCR repertoires in blood. Roughly 5.2% of naive CD4, 3.5% of naive CD8, 2.3% of memory CD4, and 0.4% of memory CD8 clonotypes were shared across four donors.

The donors were healthy, HIV-negative adults with no recently reported acute infections or vaccinations. Every donor was a Caucasian adult residing in Nashville, Tennessee, USA. CD4+ T cells were enriched by magnetic negative selection, after which naive cells were positively selected on CD45RA and the negative fraction was taken as the memory subset. Blood was collected by leukapheresis, and PBMCs were isolated by Ficoll-Histopaque density gradient centrifugation and then cryopreserved in liquid nitrogen vapor phase. Purity and quantity of every magnetically sorted T cell population were checked by analytical flow cytometry. Each sorted fraction had its genomic DNA isolated and then quantified by UV absorbance on a Nanodrop 2000c.

The chain is assembled from TRBV11-2 and TRBJ2-1; perhaps TRBD2 is the D gene, with 6 bases matching. The TCR was taken from a man aged 25 to 45 in good health. The specimen sequenced was naive CD4+ T cells sorted from blood. The cell subset or site label here, explained by the study, means: CD45RA+ positively selected. The CDR3 sequence is CASSLGGDEQFF. The DNA is as follows: TGTGCCAGCAGCTTAGGGGGGGATGAGCAGTTCTTC.